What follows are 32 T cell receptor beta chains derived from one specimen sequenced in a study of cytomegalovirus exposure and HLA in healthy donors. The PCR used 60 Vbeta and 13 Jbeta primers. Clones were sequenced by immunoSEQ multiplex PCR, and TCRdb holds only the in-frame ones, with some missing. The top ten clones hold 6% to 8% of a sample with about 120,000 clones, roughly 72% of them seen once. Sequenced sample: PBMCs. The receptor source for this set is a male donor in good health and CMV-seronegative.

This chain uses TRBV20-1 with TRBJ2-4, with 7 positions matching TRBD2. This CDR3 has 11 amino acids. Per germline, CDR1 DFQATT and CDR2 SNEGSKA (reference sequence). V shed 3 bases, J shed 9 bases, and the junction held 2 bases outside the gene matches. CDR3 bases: TGCAGTGCTAGTGGCGGGGGCATTCAGTACTTC. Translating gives CSASGGGIQYF.

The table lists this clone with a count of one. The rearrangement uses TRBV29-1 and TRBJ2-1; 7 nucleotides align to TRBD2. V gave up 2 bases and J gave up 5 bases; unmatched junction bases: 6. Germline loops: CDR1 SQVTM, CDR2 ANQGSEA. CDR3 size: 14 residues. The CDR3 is CSVEPREDHNEQFF. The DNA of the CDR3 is TGCAGCGTTGAACCACGGGAGGATCACAATGAGCAGTTCTTC.

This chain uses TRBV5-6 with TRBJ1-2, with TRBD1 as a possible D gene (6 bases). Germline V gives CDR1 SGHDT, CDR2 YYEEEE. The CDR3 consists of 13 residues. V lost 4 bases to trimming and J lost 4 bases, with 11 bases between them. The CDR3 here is CASSTTGVYGYTF. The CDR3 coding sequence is TGTGCCAGCAGCACGACAGGAGTCTATGGCTACACCTTC. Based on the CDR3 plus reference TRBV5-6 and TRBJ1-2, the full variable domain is DAGVTQSPTHLIKTRGQQVTLRCSPKSGHDTVSWYQQALGQGPQFIFQYYEEEERQRGNFPDRFSGHQFPNYSSELNVNALLLGDSALYLCASSTTGVYGYTFGSGTRLTVV.

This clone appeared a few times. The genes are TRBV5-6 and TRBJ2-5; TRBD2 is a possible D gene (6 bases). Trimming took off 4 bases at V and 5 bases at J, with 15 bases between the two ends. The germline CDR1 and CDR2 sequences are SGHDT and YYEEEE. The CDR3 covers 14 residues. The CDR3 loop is CASSLSGLRETQYF. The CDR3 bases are TGTGCCAGCAGCCTATCGGGACTGAGGGAGACCCAGTACTTC.

CDR3 DNA: TGTGCCAGCAGTCGACAGCAAGAGACCCAGTACTTC. Its translation is CASSRQQETQYF. V is TRBV7-2 and J is TRBJ2-5; TRBD1 might be the D (5 bases). Germline V gene data show CDR1 as SGHTA and CDR2 as FQGNSA. Trimming shortened V by 6 bases and J by 2 bases, and 7 bases separated the two germline ends. This CDR3 contains 12 residues.

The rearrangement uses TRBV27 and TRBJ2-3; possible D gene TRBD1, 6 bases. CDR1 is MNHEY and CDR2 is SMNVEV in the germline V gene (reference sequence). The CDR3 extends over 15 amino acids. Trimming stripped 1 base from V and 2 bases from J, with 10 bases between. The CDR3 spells CASSLYGGPTDTQYF. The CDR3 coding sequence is TGTGCCAGCAGTTTATATGGGGGCCCCACAGATACGCAGTATTTT.

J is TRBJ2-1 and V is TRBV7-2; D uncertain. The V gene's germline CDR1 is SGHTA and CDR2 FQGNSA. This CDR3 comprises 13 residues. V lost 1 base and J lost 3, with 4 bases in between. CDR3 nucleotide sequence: TGTGCCAGCAGCTTAGAGCACTACAATGAGCAGTTCTTC. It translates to CASSLEHYNEQFF.

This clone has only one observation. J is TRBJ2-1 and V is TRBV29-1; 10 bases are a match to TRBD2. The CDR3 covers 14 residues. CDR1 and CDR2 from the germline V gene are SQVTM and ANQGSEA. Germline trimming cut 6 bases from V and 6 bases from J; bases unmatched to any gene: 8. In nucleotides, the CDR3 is TGCAGCGTCACTCTAGCGGGAGTGGGCAATGAGCAGTTCTTC. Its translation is CSVTLAGVGNEQFF.

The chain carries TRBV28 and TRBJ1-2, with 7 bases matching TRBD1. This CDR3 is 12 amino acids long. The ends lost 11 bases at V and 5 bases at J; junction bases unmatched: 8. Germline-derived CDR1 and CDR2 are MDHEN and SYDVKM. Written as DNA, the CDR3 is TGTGCCGCGGAGACAGGGAGGTATGGCTACACCTTC. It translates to CAAETGRYGYTF.

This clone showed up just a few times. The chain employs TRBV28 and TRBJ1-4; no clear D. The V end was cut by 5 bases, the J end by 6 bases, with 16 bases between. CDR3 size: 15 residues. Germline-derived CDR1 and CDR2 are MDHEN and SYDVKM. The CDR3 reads CASSPLLQRDEKLFF. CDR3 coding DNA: TGTGCCAGCAGTCCTCTTCTCCAGCGGGATGAAAAACTGTTTTTT.

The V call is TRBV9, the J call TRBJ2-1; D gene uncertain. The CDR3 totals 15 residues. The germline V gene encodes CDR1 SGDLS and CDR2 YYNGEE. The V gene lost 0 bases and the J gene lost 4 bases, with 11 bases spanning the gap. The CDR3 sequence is CASSVDGQKYNEQFF. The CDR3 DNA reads TGTGCCAGCAGCGTAGATGGTCAGAAGTACAATGAGCAGTTCTTC.

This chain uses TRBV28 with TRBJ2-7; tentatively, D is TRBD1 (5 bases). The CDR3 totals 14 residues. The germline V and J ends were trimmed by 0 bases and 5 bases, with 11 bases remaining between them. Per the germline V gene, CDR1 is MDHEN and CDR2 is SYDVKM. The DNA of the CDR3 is TGTGCCAGCAGTTTATGGTCCGAGGACAACGAGCAGTACTTC. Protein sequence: CASSLWSEDNEQYF.

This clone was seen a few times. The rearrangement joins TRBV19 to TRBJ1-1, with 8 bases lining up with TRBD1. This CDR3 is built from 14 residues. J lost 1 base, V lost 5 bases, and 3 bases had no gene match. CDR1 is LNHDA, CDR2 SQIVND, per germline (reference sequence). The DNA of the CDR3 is TGTGCCAGTAGTGTCGGGACAGGGAACACTGAAGCTTTCTTT. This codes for CASSVGTGNTEAFF.

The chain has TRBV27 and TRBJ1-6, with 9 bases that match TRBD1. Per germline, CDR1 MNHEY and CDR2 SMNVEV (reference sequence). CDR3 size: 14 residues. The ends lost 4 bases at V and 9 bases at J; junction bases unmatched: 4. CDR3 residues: CASSSGTGTSPLHF. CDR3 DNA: TGTGCCAGCAGTTCCGGGACAGGGACTTCACCCCTCCACTTT.

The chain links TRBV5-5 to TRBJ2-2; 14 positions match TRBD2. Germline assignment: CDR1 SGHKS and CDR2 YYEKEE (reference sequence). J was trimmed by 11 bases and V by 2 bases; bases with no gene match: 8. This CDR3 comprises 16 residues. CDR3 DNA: TGTGCCAGCAGCTTTCTTCCGGGACTAGCGGGAGCAGAGCTGTTTTTT. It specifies CASSFLPGLAGAELFF.

CDR3 loop: CASSQGGGSAGANVLTF. The CDR3 DNA follows: TGTGCCAGCAGCCAAGGAGGGGGCAGTGCTGGGGCCAACGTCCTGACTTTC. The chain is built from TRBV4-2 and TRBJ2-6; TRBD1 matches at 7 bases. This CDR3 is built from 17 residues. In germline, CDR1 is LGHNA, CDR2 YNFKEQ. The ends lost 1 base at V and 2 bases at J; junction bases unmatched: 5.

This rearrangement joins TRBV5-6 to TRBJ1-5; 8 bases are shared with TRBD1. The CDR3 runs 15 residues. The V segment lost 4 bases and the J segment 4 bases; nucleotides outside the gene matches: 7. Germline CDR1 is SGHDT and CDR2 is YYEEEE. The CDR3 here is CASSTGTGLNQPQHF. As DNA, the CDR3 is TGTGCCAGCAGCACCGGGACAGGTCTAAATCAGCCCCAGCATTTT. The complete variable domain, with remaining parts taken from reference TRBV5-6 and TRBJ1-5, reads DAGVTQSPTHLIKTRGQQVTLRCSPKSGHDTVSWYQQALGQGPQFIFQYYEEEERQRGNFPDRFSGHQFPNYSSELNVNALLLGDSALYLCASSTGTGLNQPQHFGDGTRLSIL.

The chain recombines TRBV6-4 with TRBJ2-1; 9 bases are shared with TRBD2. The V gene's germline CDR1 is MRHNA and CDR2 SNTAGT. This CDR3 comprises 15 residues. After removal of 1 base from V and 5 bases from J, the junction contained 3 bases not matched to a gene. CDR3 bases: TGTGCCAGCAGTGACTTGGCGGGGGGGAACAATGAGCAGTTCTTC. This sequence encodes CASSDLAGGNNEQFF.

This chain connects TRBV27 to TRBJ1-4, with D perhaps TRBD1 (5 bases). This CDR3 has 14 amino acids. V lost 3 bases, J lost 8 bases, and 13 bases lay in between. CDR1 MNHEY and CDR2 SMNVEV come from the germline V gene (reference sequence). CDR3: CASSFQGRGEKLFF. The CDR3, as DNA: TGTGCCAGCAGTTTTCAGGGAAGGGGAGAAAAACTGTTTTTT.

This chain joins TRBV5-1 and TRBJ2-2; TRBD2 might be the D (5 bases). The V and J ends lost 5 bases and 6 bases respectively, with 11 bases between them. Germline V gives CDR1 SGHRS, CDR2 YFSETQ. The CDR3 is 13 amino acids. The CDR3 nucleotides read TGCGCCAGCAGGTTCGAGGGCCCCGGGGAGCTGTTTTTT. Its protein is CASRFEGPGELFF.

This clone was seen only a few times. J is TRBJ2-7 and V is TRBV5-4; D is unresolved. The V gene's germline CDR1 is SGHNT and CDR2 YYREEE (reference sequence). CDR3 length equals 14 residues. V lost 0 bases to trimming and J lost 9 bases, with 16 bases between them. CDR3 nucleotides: TGTGCCAGCAGCTTGGATAGGAGTCTGGTTGGGCAGTACTTC. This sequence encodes CASSLDRSLVGQYF.

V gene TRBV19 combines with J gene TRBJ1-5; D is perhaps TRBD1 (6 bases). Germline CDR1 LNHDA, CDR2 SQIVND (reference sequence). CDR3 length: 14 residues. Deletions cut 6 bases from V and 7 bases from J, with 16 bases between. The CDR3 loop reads CASSPRDNPQPQHF. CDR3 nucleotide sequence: TGTGCCAGTAGCCCCCGGGACAACCCCCAGCCCCAGCATTTT.

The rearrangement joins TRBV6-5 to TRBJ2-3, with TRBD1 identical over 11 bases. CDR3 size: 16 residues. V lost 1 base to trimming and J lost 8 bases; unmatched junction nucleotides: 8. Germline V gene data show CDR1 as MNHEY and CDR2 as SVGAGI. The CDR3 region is CASSYWGQGDQGTQYF. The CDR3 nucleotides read TGTGCCAGCAGTTACTGGGGACAGGGGGACCAAGGTACGCAGTATTTT.

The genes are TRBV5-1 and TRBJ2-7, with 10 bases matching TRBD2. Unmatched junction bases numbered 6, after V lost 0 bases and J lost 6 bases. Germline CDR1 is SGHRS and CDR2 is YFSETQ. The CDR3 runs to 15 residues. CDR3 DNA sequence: TGCGCCAGCAGCTTGGGAGCGGGAGGGATGGGCGAGCAGTACTTC. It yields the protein CASSLGAGGMGEQYF.

CDR3 residues: CASSLAGGEQETQYF. Here the CDR3 DNA reads TGTGCCAGCAGCTTAGCAGGGGGCGAGCAAGAGACCCAGTACTTC. V and J are TRBV7-9 and TRBJ2-5; TRBD1 matches at 7 bases. Germline CDR1 SEHNR, CDR2 FQNEAQ (reference sequence). CDR3 size: 15 residues. V dropped 0 bases and J dropped 2; count of bases not matched to a gene: 3.

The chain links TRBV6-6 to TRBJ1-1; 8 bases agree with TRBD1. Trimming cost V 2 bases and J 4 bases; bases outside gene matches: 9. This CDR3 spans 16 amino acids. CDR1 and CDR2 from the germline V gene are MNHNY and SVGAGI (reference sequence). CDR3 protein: CASSYPTGTGGTEAFF. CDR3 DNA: TGTGCCAGCAGTTACCCCACGGGCACAGGGGGCACTGAAGCTTTCTTT.

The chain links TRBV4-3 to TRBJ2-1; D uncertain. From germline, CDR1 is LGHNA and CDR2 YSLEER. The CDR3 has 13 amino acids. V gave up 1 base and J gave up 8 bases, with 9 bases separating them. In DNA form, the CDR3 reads TGCGCCAGCAGCCAAGGGTCTGCGCATGAGCAGTTCTTC. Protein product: CASSQGSAHEQFF.

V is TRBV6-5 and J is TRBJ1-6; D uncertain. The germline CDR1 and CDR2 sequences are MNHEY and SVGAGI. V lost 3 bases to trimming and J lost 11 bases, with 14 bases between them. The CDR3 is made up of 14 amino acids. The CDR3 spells CASSYRPTGTPLHF. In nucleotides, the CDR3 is TGTGCCAGCAGTTATCGGCCCACGGGAACACCCCTCCACTTT.

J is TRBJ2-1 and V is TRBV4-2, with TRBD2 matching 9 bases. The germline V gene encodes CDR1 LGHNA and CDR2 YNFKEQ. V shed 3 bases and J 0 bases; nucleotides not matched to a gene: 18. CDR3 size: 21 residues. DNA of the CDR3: TGTGCCAGCAGCCAGGCCGCCCCCTTCGGGCTAGCGGGGCGCTCCTACAATGAGCAGTTCTTC. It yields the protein CASSQAAPFGLAGRSYNEQFF.

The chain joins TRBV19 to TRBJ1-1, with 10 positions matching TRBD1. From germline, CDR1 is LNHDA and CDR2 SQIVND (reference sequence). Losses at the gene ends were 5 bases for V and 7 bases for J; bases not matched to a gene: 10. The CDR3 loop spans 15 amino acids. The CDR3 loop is CASSPQTGGIGEAFF. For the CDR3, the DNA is TGTGCCAGTAGTCCCCAGACAGGGGGCATCGGTGAAGCTTTCTTT.

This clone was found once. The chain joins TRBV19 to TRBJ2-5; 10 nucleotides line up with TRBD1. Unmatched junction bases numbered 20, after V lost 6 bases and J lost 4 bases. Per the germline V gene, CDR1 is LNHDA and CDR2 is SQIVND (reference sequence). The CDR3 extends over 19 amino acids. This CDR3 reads CASRGPGQGRSPQRETQYF. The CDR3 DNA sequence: TGTGCCAGTAGGGGACCGGGACAGGGGAGGTCCCCCCAACGAGAGACCCAGTACTTC.

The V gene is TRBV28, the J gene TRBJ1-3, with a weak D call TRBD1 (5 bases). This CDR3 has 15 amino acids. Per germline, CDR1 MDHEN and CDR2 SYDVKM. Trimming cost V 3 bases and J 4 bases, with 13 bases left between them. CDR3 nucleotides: TGTGCCAGCAGTTTTGGAGGGGCGAAGGGAAACACCATATATTTT. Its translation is CASSFGGAKGNTIYF.